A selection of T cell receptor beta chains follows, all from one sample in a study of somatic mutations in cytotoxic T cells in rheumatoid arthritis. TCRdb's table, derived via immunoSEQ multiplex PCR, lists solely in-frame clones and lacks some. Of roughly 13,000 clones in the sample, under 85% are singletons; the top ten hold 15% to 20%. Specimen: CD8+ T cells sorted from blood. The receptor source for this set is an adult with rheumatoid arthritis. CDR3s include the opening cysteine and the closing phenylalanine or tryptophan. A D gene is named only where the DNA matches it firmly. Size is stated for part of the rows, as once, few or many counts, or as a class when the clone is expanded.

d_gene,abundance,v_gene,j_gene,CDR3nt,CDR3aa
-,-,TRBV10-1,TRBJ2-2,TGCGCCAGCAGTGACACAGACTACACCGGGGAGCTGTTTTTT,CASSDTDYTGELFF
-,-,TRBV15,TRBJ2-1,TGTGCCACCAGCAGAATACAAGACAATGAGCAGTTCTTC,CATSRIQDNEQFF
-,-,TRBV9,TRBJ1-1,TGTGCCAGCAGCTATACGGGGAACACTGAAGCTTTCTTT,CASSYTGNTEAFF
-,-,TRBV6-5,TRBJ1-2,TGTGCCAGCAGTTACGGAGGGCTCTATGGCTACACCTTC,CASSYGGLYGYTF
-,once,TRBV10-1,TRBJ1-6,TGCGCCAGCAAAGCACGAGATAATTCACCCCTCCACTTT,CASKARDNSPLHF
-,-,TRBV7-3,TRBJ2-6,TGTGCCAGCAGTTTCCGCGGCCCTGGGGCCAACGTCCTGACTTTC,CASSFRGPGANVLTF
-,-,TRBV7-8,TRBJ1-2,TGTGCCAGCAGCTTACCAGGGAGAGACTATGGCTACACCTTC,CASSLPGRDYGYTF
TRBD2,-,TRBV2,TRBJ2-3,TGTGCCAGCAGTGAAGCGTGGAGCGGGGCGGCAGATACGCAGTATTTT,CASSEAWSGAADTQYF
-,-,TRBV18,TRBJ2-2,TGTGCCAGCTCCCCTGAGTATCTTGACACCGGGGAGCTGTTTTTT,CASSPEYLDTGELFF
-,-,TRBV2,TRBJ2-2,TGTGCCAGCTCGTTGGGCGGGGGCGGTATACTAGGGGAGCTGTTTTTT,CASSLGGGGILGELFF
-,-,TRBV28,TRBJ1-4,TGTGCCAGCACCCGGTGGGGAACTAATGAAAAACTGTTTTTT,CASTRWGTNEKLFF
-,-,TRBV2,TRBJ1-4,TGTGCCAGCAGTGAAATCGGGGGTGGTGATGAAAAACTGTTTTTT,CASSEIGGGDEKLFF
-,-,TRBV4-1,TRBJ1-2,TGCGCCAGCAGCTTTCGCTTGTCATTGGCCGACAGGAATGGTGAGGGCTACACCTTC,CASSFRLSLADRNGEGYTF
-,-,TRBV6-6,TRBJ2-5,TGTGCCAGCAGTGCCTCCGGGAAGTACTTGGGGGAGACCCAGTACTTC,CASSASGKYLGETQYF
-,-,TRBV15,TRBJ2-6,TGTGCCACCAGCAGAGATCTTGGGGTTGGGGCCAACGTCCTGACTTTC,CATSRDLGVGANVLTF
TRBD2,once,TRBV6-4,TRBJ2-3,TGTGCCAGCAGTGACACTGGGACTAGCGCAGATACGCAGTATTTT,CASSDTGTSADTQYF
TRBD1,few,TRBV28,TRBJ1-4,TGTGCCAGCAGCCTCGGACAGGGTTTTCGGGAAAAACTGTTTTTT,CASSLGQGFREKLFF
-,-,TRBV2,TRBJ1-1,TGTGCCAGCAGTCAGGGATCGGACGCTTTCTTT,CASSQGSDAFF
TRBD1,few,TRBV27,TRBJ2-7,TGTGCCAGCAGAGGCCTGGGACAGGGATACGAGCAGTACTTC,CASRGLGQGYEQYF
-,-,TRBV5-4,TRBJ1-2,TGTGCCAGCAGCTCCGGGCCCGGAGCAGGGGATGGCTACACCTTC,CASSSGPGAGDGYTF
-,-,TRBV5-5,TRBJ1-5,TGTGCCAGCAGCTCCGATTACAATCAGCCCCAGCATTTT,CASSSDYNQPQHF
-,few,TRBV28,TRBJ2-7,TGTGCCAGCAGTTTCCTGGCAGAGCAGTACTTC,CASSFLAEQYF
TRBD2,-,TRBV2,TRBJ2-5,TGTGCCAGCAAACTAGCGGAGACCCAGTACTTC,CASKLAETQYF
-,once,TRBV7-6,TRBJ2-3,TGTGCCAGCAGCCCCTCACTAGTTCCCGATACGCAGTATTTT,CASSPSLVPDTQYF
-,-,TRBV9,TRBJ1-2,TGTGCCAGCAGCGTAACCAGGACAGCCACCTATGGCTACACCTTC,CASSVTRTATYGYTF
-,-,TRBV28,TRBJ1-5,TGTGCCAGCAGTTTACGGGGAGCCAATCAGCCCCAGCATTTT,CASSLRGANQPQHF
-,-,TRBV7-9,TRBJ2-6,TGTGCCAGCAGCCATCCGGACAGCTCTGGGGCCAACGTCCTGACTTTC,CASSHPDSSGANVLTF
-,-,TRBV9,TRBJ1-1,TGTGCCAGCAGCTTCTCCCCCGGACAAGCTGAAGCTTTCTTT,CASSFSPGQAEAFF
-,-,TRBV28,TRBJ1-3,TGTGCCAGCAGCTCCACCCGGTATCTATCTGGAAACACCATATATTTT,CASSSTRYLSGNTIYF
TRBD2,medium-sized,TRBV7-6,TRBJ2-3,TGTGCCAGCAGCTTGGGACTAGGAAGTGGGACAGATACGCAGTATTTT,CASSLGLGSGTDTQYF
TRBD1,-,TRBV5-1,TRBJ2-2,TGCGCCAGCAGCTTGGCGAGACAGGGGGAGAACACCGGGGAGCTGTTTTTT,CASSLARQGENTGELFF
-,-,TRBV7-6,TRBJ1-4,TGTGCCAGCAGCTTGTTAGGGCGAGGCGAAAAACTGTTTTTT,CASSLLGRGEKLFF
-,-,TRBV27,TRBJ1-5,TGTGCCAGCAGTCTCGGACGTTATAGCAATCAGCCCCAGCATTTT,CASSLGRYSNQPQHF
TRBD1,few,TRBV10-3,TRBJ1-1,TGTGCCATCAGTGAAGGGGGACAGGGGGACACTGAAGCTTTCTTT,CAISEGGQGDTEAFF
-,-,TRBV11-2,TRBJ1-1,TGTGCCAGCAGCCACGGGTGGCAGGCCCCGAACACTGAAGCTTTCTTT,CASSHGWQAPNTEAFF
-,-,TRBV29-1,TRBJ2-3,TGCAGCGTTGATCCCGTGAAGGTCTCAGATACGCAGTATTTT,CSVDPVKVSDTQYF
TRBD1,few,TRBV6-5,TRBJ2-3,TGTGCCAGCAGTTACGGGACAGGGCTGAAAGATACGCAGTATTTT,CASSYGTGLKDTQYF
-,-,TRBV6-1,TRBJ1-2,TGTGCCAGCAGTGATACGGGACGGACCTATGGCTACACCTTC,CASSDTGRTYGYTF
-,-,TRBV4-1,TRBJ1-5,TGCGCCAGCAGCGATCGGACCGGGAAGCCCCAGCATTTT,CASSDRTGKPQHF
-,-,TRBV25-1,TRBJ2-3,TGTGCCAGCAAAGACCGCACAGATACGCAGTATTTT,CASKDRTDTQYF
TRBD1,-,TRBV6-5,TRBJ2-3,TGTGCCGTAGGGGGCGATACGCAGTATTTT,CAVGGDTQYF
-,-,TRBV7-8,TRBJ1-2,TGTGCCAGTCGAAGAGTGGGGATATCATCCTATGGCTACACCTTC,CASRRVGISSYGYTF
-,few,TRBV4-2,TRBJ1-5,TGTGCCAGCAGCCAAGCGGACAATCAGCCCCAGCATTTT,CASSQADNQPQHF
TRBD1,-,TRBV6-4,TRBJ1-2,TGTGCCACCTGGACAGGCGGAAACGGCTACACCTTC,CATWTGGNGYTF
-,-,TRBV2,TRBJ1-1,TGTGCCAGCTGGAGGGCCACTGAAGCTTTCTTT,CASWRATEAFF
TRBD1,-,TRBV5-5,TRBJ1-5,TGTGCCAGCAGTTTGACAGGGGGCGATCAGCCCCAGCATTTT,CASSLTGGDQPQHF
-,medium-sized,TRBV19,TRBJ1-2,TGTGCCAGTAGTATAGATCATGGTGACGACGGCTACACCTTC,CASSIDHGDDGYTF
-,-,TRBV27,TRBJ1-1,TGTGCCAGCAGTTTAGGGACGGTGAACACTGAAGCTTTCTTT,CASSLGTVNTEAFF
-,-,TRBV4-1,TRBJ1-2,TGCGCCAGCAGCCAAGGACCTGGACGGGGAAACTATGGCTACACCTTC,CASSQGPGRGNYGYTF